A selection of T cell receptor beta chains follows, all from one sample in a study of fetal regulatory T cell absence and autoimmunity. The protocol was immunoSEQ multiplex PCR, while the TCRdb copy is restricted to in-frame clones and leaves out a portion. The data show about 95,000 clones, about 78% seen once. Sequenced input: pancreas tissue. The source is a male donor with IPEX syndrome. The CDR3 runs from the conserved cysteine through the conserved F or W. The order of the fields is J gene, clone size, CDR3 length, D gene, V gene, CDR3 protein, CDR3 DNA. A D gene is named only where the DNA matches it firmly. Only some rows state a clone size, as once, few, many or a class for expanded clones.

j_call: TRBJ1-6; clone_size: NA; cdr3_length: 13; d_call: NA; v_call: TRBV4-3; cdr3_aa: CASSQVVEAPLHF; cdr3_nt: TGCGCCAGCAGCCAAGTAGTCGAAGCACCCCTCCACTTT
j_call: TRBJ2-5; clone_size: NA; cdr3_length: 14; d_call: TRBD2; v_call: TRBV10-3; cdr3_aa: CAISTSGRAETQYF; cdr3_nt: TGTGCCATTTCGACTAGCGGGAGGGCCGAGACCCAGTACTTC
j_call: TRBJ1-1; clone_size: NA; cdr3_length: 12; d_call: NA; v_call: TRBV30; cdr3_aa: CAWSRVNTEAFF; cdr3_nt: TGTGCCTGGAGCAGGGTGAACACTGAAGCTTTCTTT
j_call: TRBJ1-4; clone_size: NA; cdr3_length: 14; d_call: NA; v_call: TRBV6-5; cdr3_aa: CASSWTKTNEKLFF; cdr3_nt: TGTGCCAGCAGTTGGACAAAAACTAATGAAAAACTGTTTTTT
j_call: TRBJ1-1; clone_size: NA; cdr3_length: 15; d_call: NA; v_call: TRBV6-5; cdr3_aa: CASSRGFSMNTEAFF; cdr3_nt: TGTGCCAGCAGTCGGGGTTTCTCTATGAACACTGAAGCTTTCTTT
j_call: TRBJ2-7; clone_size: few; cdr3_length: 11; d_call: TRBD2; v_call: TRBV7-2; cdr3_aa: CASSASGRLDF; cdr3_nt: TGTGCCAGCAGCGCCAGCGGGAGGTTGGACTTC
j_call: TRBJ1-1; clone_size: NA; cdr3_length: 16; d_call: NA; v_call: TRBV6-1; cdr3_aa: CASSEPAGRGVTEAFF; cdr3_nt: TGTGCCAGCAGTGAACCGGCGGGCAGGGGTGTCACTGAAGCTTTCTTT
j_call: TRBJ2-1; clone_size: NA; cdr3_length: 11; d_call: TRBD2; v_call: TRBV6-5; cdr3_aa: CAIEAGNEQFF; cdr3_nt: TGTGCCATCGAAGCGGGAAATGAGCAGTTCTTC
j_call: TRBJ2-7; clone_size: few; cdr3_length: 12; d_call: NA; v_call: TRBV13; cdr3_aa: CASSSTGYEQYF; cdr3_nt: TGTGCCAGCAGCTCCACGGGCTACGAGCAGTACTTC
j_call: TRBJ2-7; clone_size: NA; cdr3_length: 16; d_call: TRBD2; v_call: TRBV6-6; cdr3_aa: CASSWGKRGGRNEQYF; cdr3_nt: TGTGCCAGCAGTTGGGGGAAGCGGGGGGGCCGCAACGAGCAGTACTTC
j_call: TRBJ2-7; clone_size: NA; cdr3_length: 13; d_call: NA; v_call: TRBV6-5; cdr3_aa: CATSSRVTYEQYF; cdr3_nt: TGTGCCACCTCGTCCAGGGTTACCTACGAGCAGTACTTC
j_call: TRBJ2-1; clone_size: NA; cdr3_length: 17; d_call: TRBD1; v_call: TRBV9; cdr3_aa: CASSVDPGQGSSNEQFF; cdr3_nt: TGTGCCAGCAGCGTAGACCCGGGACAGGGTTCTTCCAATGAGCAGTTCTTC
j_call: TRBJ2-3; clone_size: NA; cdr3_length: 13; d_call: NA; v_call: TRBV5-1; cdr3_aa: CASSTTSTDTQYF; cdr3_nt: TGCGCCAGCAGCACGACTAGCACAGATACGCAGTATTTT
j_call: TRBJ1-5; clone_size: NA; cdr3_length: 17; d_call: TRBD1; v_call: TRBV10-2; cdr3_aa: CASSTGTEVYSNQPQHF; cdr3_nt: TGCGCCAGCAGTACCGGGACAGAGGTTTATAGCAATCAGCCCCAGCATTTT
j_call: TRBJ1-1; clone_size: NA; cdr3_length: 14; d_call: NA; v_call: TRBV5-1; cdr3_aa: CASSLEPVSTEAFF; cdr3_nt: TGCGCCAGCAGCTTGGAACCGGTTAGTACTGAAGCTTTCTTT
j_call: TRBJ1-1; clone_size: NA; cdr3_length: 14; d_call: TRBD1; v_call: TRBV9; cdr3_aa: CASSVGTGGAEAFF; cdr3_nt: TGTGCCAGCAGCGTAGGGACAGGGGGCGCTGAAGCTTTCTTT
j_call: TRBJ2-3; clone_size: NA; cdr3_length: 15; d_call: NA; v_call: TRBV5-4; cdr3_aa: CASSPGNSPPDTQYF; cdr3_nt: TGTGCCAGCAGCCCCGGGAATAGCCCCCCAGATACGCAGTATTTT
j_call: TRBJ2-3; clone_size: NA; cdr3_length: 15; d_call: NA; v_call: TRBV30; cdr3_aa: CAWRPLGEWRGTQYF; cdr3_nt: TGTGCCTGGAGACCGTTGGGGGAGTGGCGAGGTACGCAGTATTTT
j_call: TRBJ1-5; clone_size: NA; cdr3_length: 15; d_call: TRBD1; v_call: TRBV6-1; cdr3_aa: CASSEQTGGNQPQHF; cdr3_nt: TGTGCCAGCAGTGAACAGACAGGGGGCAATCAGCCCCAGCATTTT
j_call: TRBJ1-2; clone_size: few; cdr3_length: 14; d_call: NA; v_call: TRBV27; cdr3_aa: CASSLSTGSYGYTF; cdr3_nt: TGTGCCAGCAGTTTATCGACCGGGAGCTATGGCTACACCTTC
j_call: TRBJ1-2; clone_size: once; cdr3_length: 17; d_call: TRBD1; v_call: TRBV5-6; cdr3_aa: CASSWETGGPSIYGYTF; cdr3_nt: TGTGCCAGCAGCTGGGAGACAGGGGGCCCTTCGATCTATGGCTACACCTTC
j_call: TRBJ1-1; clone_size: NA; cdr3_length: 16; d_call: NA; v_call: TRBV19; cdr3_aa: CASSIIQRPLNTEAFF; cdr3_nt: TGTGCCAGTAGTATCATCCAGCGACCACTGAACACTGAAGCTTTCTTT
j_call: TRBJ2-7; clone_size: few; cdr3_length: 15; d_call: TRBD2; v_call: TRBV27; cdr3_aa: CASSLSTSGSYEQYF; cdr3_nt: TGTGCCAGCAGTTTATCGACTAGCGGCTCCTACGAGCAGTACTTC
j_call: TRBJ2-7; clone_size: few; cdr3_length: 11; d_call: TRBD2; v_call: TRBV10-3; cdr3_aa: CAITSGSEQYF; cdr3_nt: TGTGCCATCACTAGCGGGAGCGAGCAGTACTTC